Listed here are 11 T cell receptor beta chains from one sample, sequenced in a study of shared clonotypes between healthy human individuals. The naive CD8 population came from CD45RO-negative cells selected for CCR7, without terminally differentiated effector memory CD45RA+ cells. Clones were sequenced by immunoSEQ multiplex PCR, and TCRdb holds only the in-frame ones, with some missing. The sample carries about 2.2 million clones, approximately 92% recorded once. Sequences were obtained from naive CD8+ T cells from PBMCs. All receptors come from a man aged 18 to 30 in good health. Some clones in this sample may be carry-over from other donors' samples.

The gene calls are TRBV6-5 and TRBJ2-1; TRBD2 matches at 12 bases. J lost 8 bases, V lost 1 base, and 6 bases had no gene match. Germline CDR1 reads MNHEY; CDR2 reads SVGAGI. The CDR3 consists of 16 residues. CDR3 amino acids: CASSYFLAGGGYEQFF. The CDR3 DNA reads TGTGCCAGCAGTTACTTTCTAGCGGGAGGGGGGTATGAGCAGTTCTTC.

V gene TRBV4-1 combines with J gene TRBJ2-4, with 7 bases identical to TRBD1. The V and J ends lost 2 bases and 1 base, in that order; junction bases with no gene match: 14. The CDR3 spans 19 residues. Germline V CDR1 and CDR2: MGHRA, YSYEKL. The CDR3 is CASSQPRQGRNTAKNIQYF. CDR3 DNA sequence: TGCGCCAGCAGCCAACCCCGACAGGGTAGGAATACTGCCAAAAACATTCAGTACTTC.

This sequence joins TRBV7-9 and TRBJ2-7; tentatively, D is TRBD2 (6 bases). Germline values: CDR1 SEHNR, CDR2 FQNEAQ (reference sequence). Trimming took off 5 bases at V and 2 bases at J, with 19 bases between the two ends. The CDR3 runs 16 residues. CDR3: CASSPNRGLTAYEQYF. CDR3 in DNA: TGTGCCAGCAGCCCAAATAGGGGACTCACCGCCTACGAGCAGTACTTC.

The chain is built from TRBV4-2 and TRBJ2-1, with TRBD1 matching over 8 bases. In germline, CDR1 is LGHNA, CDR2 YNFKEQ. This CDR3 spans 16 amino acids. Losses at the gene ends were 4 bases for V and 7 bases for J; bases not matched to a gene: 12. Here the CDR3 reads CASSPFGGQVENEQFF. CDR3 sequence (DNA): TGTGCCAGCAGCCCCTTTGGGGGACAGGTCGAGAATGAGCAGTTCTTC.

V and J are TRBV5-1 and TRBJ2-7; D is perhaps TRBD1 (5 bases). The CDR3 runs to 14 residues. The germline CDR1 and CDR2 sequences are SGHRS and YFSETQ. With 2 bases removed from V and 2 bases from J, the gap between germline ends came to 11 bases. DNA of the CDR3: TGCGCCAGCAGCTTAGAAGGGGCGGCCTACGAGCAGTACTTC. It yields the protein CASSLEGAAYEQYF.

The genes are TRBV9 and TRBJ1-3; 9 nucleotides match TRBD1. Germline V CDR1 and CDR2: SGDLS, YYNGEE. With 0 bases clipped from V and 3 bases from J, the junction kept 4 bases outside the gene matches. CDR3 size: 16 residues. The CDR3 loop is CASSVDTGGFGNTIYF. The CDR3 DNA sequence: TGTGCCAGCAGCGTAGATACAGGGGGCTTTGGAAACACCATATATTTT. The full variable domain, in which reference TRBV9 and TRBJ1-3 provide the parts outside the CDR3, is DSGVTQTPKHLITATGQRVTLRCSPRSGDLSVYWYQQSLDQGLQFLIQYYNGEERAKGNILERFSAQQFPDLHSELNLSSLELGDSALYFCASSVDTGGFGNTIYFGEGSWLTVV.

This chain connects TRBV29-1 to TRBJ2-6; D could derive from TRBD1 or TRBD2 (5 bases each). V shed 4 bases and J shed 4 bases, with 11 bases lying between them. Germline-derived CDR1 and CDR2 are SQVTM and ANQGSEA. The CDR3 sequence is 14 residues long. The CDR3 region has the DNA TGCAGCGTTGCCGAGGGGAAAGGGGCCAACGTCCTGACTTTC. It specifies CSVAEGKGANVLTF.

CDR3 amino acids: CASSQGQWGVDNYGYTF. The CDR3 DNA sequence: TGTGCCAGCAGCCAAGGTCAATGGGGGGTAGATAACTATGGCTACACCTTC. The J gene is TRBJ1-2, the V gene TRBV4-2; D might be TRBD1 (5 bases). V lost 1 base, J lost 1 base, and 16 bases lay in between. The CDR3 extends over 17 amino acids. Per germline, CDR1 LGHNA and CDR2 YNFKEQ.

This clone appeared a few times. The rearrangement links TRBV25-1 to TRBJ2-6; D is unclear. The CDR3 consists of 10 residues. V gave up 6 bases and J gave up 12 bases, with 6 bases separating them. Germline loops: CDR1 MGHDK, CDR2 SYGVNS. The DNA of the CDR3 is TGTGCCAGCAGCCTAGGCGTCCTGACTTTC. This gives the protein CASSLGVLTF.

This chain connects TRBV10-1 to TRBJ2-1, with D possibly called TRBD1 or TRBD2 (6 bases each). Germline CDR1 reads WNHNN; CDR2 reads SYGVQD (reference sequence). The CDR3 totals 13 residues. V was shortened by 10 bases and J by 6 bases, with 16 bases between the two germline ends. This CDR3 is CATGVGGPNEQFF. The CDR3 DNA sequence: TGCGCCACCGGAGTTGGGGGGCCCAATGAGCAGTTCTTC.

The chain carries TRBV7-9 and TRBJ2-5; the D gene is possibly TRBD2 (5 bases). Germline CDR1 is SEHNR and CDR2 is FQNEAQ (reference sequence). This CDR3 has 13 amino acids. V was clipped by 5 bases and J by 4 bases, with 11 bases between them. The CDR3 reads CASSVLRVETQYF. The CDR3 nucleotides are TGTGCCAGCAGCGTTTTGAGGGTAGAGACCCAGTACTTC. The whole variable domain, remainder taken from reference TRBV7-9 and TRBJ2-5, is DTGVSQNPRHKITKRGQNVTFRCDPISEHNRLYWYRQTLGQGPEFLTYFQNEAQLEKSRLLSDRFSAERPKGSFSTLEIQRTEQGDSAMYLCASSVLRVETQYFGPGTRLLVL.